Described below is a single TCR beta chain sequence and its context. Its antigen is still unknown. These data originate in a study of cytomegalovirus exposure and HLA in healthy donors. Researchers ran the PCR with 60 Vbeta and 13 Jbeta primers. The assay was immunoSEQ multiplex PCR, and TCRdb's table has in-frame clones only and misses some. The sample records 170,000 or so clones, under 85% being singletons. Study outcomes and limitations: According to reports, the classifier identified cytomegalovirus status with high specificity and sensitivity.

This clonotype originated in a man in his fifties or sixties in good health and CMV-seronegative. Sequenced sample: PBMCs.

The CDR3 nucleotides read TGTGCCAGCAGCCTCGACAGGGTTGCCGGGGAGCTGTTTTTT. It encodes CASSLDRVAGELFF. The J gene is TRBJ2-2, the V gene TRBV11-1; 7 bases fit TRBD1. This CDR3 comprises 14 residues. V was pared by 5 bases and J by 6 bases, with 6 bases of the junction left unmatched. Per germline, CDR1 SGHAT and CDR2 FQDESV (reference sequence).